Listed below are T cell receptor beta chains from one sample, sequenced in a study of blood T cells in healthy people across ages. TCRdb redid the calling of the 5' RACE reads with MiXCR, one entry per CDR3 protein. The sample holds around 800,000 distinct CDR3 sequences, around two thirds seen once. The sequencing sample was made of blood. Source of these receptors: a man aged 30 to 39 in good health. CDR3s include the opening cysteine and the closing phenylalanine or tryptophan. A D gene is named only where the DNA matches it firmly. Not every row has a clone size; where given, it reads once, few, many or a size class.

v_call: TRBV12-3/TRBV12-4; j_call: TRBJ1-2; clone_size: -; cdr3_length: 14; d_call: -; cdr3_aa: CASSLGASNYGYTF; cdr3_nt: TGTGCCAGCAGTTTAGGGGCGTCTAACTATGGCTACACCTTC
v_call: TRBV5-1; j_call: TRBJ2-1; clone_size: few; cdr3_length: 15; d_call: -; cdr3_aa: CASSLAPGTYNEQFF; cdr3_nt: TGCGCCAGCAGCTTGGCCCCAGGGACCTACAATGAGCAGTTCTTC
v_call: TRBV5-1; j_call: TRBJ2-1; clone_size: -; cdr3_length: 16; d_call: -; cdr3_aa: CASSLGGPASYNEQFF; cdr3_nt: TGCGCCAGCAGCTTGGGAGGGCCAGCCTCCTACAATGAGCAGTTCTTC
v_call: TRBV27; j_call: TRBJ2-3; clone_size: -; cdr3_length: 15; d_call: -; cdr3_aa: CASNLRGIGTDTQYF; cdr3_nt: TGTGCCAGCAATCTCAGGGGTATCGGCACAGATACGCAGTATTTT
v_call: TRBV12-3/TRBV12-4; j_call: TRBJ1-6; clone_size: -; cdr3_length: 15; d_call: -; cdr3_aa: CASSQDKYKNSPLHF; cdr3_nt: TGTGCCAGCAGTCAAGACAAGTACAAAAATTCACCCCTCCACTTT
v_call: TRBV28; j_call: TRBJ1-1; clone_size: -; cdr3_length: 12; d_call: -; cdr3_aa: CASTPMNTEAFF; cdr3_nt: TGTGCCAGCACCCCCATGAACACTGAAGCTTTCTTT
v_call: TRBV10-3; j_call: TRBJ2-1; clone_size: -; cdr3_length: 16; d_call: -; cdr3_aa: CAISGPDFSSYNEQFF; cdr3_nt: TGTGCCATCAGTGGCCCGGACTTCTCCTCCTACAATGAGCAGTTCTTC
v_call: TRBV20-1; j_call: TRBJ2-7; clone_size: -; cdr3_length: 11; d_call: -; cdr3_aa: CSAPRDNEQYF; cdr3_nt: TGCAGTGCCCCCCGGGACAACGAGCAGTACTTC
v_call: TRBV27; j_call: TRBJ1-2; clone_size: -; cdr3_length: 12; d_call: -; cdr3_aa: CASSPPRYGYTF; cdr3_nt: TGTGCCAGCAGCCCCCCCCGCTATGGCTACACCTTC
v_call: TRBV10-3; j_call: TRBJ2-1; clone_size: -; cdr3_length: 15; d_call: TRBD1; cdr3_aa: CAISETGVQYNEQFF; cdr3_nt: TGTGCCATCAGTGAGACAGGGGTCCAATACAATGAGCAGTTCTTC
v_call: TRBV7-2; j_call: TRBJ1-2; clone_size: -; cdr3_length: 14; d_call: -; cdr3_aa: CASSEQTGPRGYTF; cdr3_nt: TGTGCCAGCAGCGAACAGACAGGCCCGAGGGGCTACACCTTC
v_call: TRBV4-2; j_call: TRBJ2-5; clone_size: few; cdr3_length: 16; d_call: TRBD1; cdr3_aa: CASSLLGGPRGETQYF; cdr3_nt: TGTGCCAGCAGTCTCCTAGGGGGCCCCCGGGGAGAGACCCAGTACTTC
v_call: TRBV6-5; j_call: TRBJ2-1; clone_size: -; cdr3_length: 15; d_call: -; cdr3_aa: CASSSRQKQRSEQFF; cdr3_nt: TGTGCCAGCAGTTCCCGACAGAAACAAAGGAGTGAGCAGTTCTTC
v_call: TRBV28; j_call: TRBJ2-3; clone_size: -; cdr3_length: 15; d_call: TRBD1; cdr3_aa: CASWKGRTGSDTQYF; cdr3_nt: TGTGCCAGCTGGAAAGGAAGGACAGGGTCAGATACGCAGTATTTT
v_call: TRBV6-2/TRBV6-3; j_call: TRBJ2-1; clone_size: -; cdr3_length: 15; d_call: TRBD2; cdr3_aa: CASRRGTSGGGEQFF; cdr3_nt: TGTGCCAGCAGGCGTGGGACTAGCGGGGGGGGTGAGCAGTTCTTC
v_call: TRBV20-1; j_call: TRBJ2-5; clone_size: -; cdr3_length: 15; d_call: TRBD1; cdr3_aa: CSARAVVETGETQYF; cdr3_nt: TGCAGTGCTAGAGCGGTCGTGGAGACAGGGGAGACCCAGTACTTC
v_call: TRBV28; j_call: TRBJ2-5; clone_size: -; cdr3_length: 15; d_call: -; cdr3_aa: CASSGDTGLQETQYF; cdr3_nt: TGTGCCAGCAGTGGGGACACAGGGCTTCAAGAGACCCAGTACTTC
v_call: TRBV7-8; j_call: TRBJ2-5; clone_size: once; cdr3_length: 14; d_call: TRBD2; cdr3_aa: CASSLGLERETQYF; cdr3_nt: TGTGCCAGCAGCCTGGGACTAGAGCGAGAGACCCAGTACTTC
v_call: TRBV7-9; j_call: TRBJ2-1; clone_size: -; cdr3_length: 14; d_call: -; cdr3_aa: CASSSLAGYNEQFF; cdr3_nt: TGTGCCAGCAGCTCCCTGGCGGGGTACAATGAGCAGTTCTTC